One and the same sample provided the 30 T cell receptor beta chains below, sequenced in a study of blood T cell repertoires in COVID-19. TCRdb's copy holds only in-frame clones and misses some; the assay was immunoSEQ multiplex PCR. Of about 62,000 clones listed, around 86% are singletons. The sequenced material came from peripheral blood. The source of these receptors is an elderly woman with acute or convalescent COVID-19.

This clone was seen a handful of times. This chain connects TRBV5-1 to TRBJ2-5; D possibly corresponds to TRBD2 (6 bases). V was trimmed by 0 bases and J by 5 bases, leaving 17 bases between them. Germline assignment: CDR1 SGHRS and CDR2 YFSETQ. The CDR3 loop spans 16 amino acids. The CDR3 DNA reads as TGCGCCAGCAGCTTGGCAGTCTGGGGGGTCCGGGAGACCCAGTACTTC. Its protein product is CASSLAVWGVRETQYF. The entire variable domain, with the rest obtained from reference TRBV5-1 and TRBJ2-5, is as follows: KAGVTQTPRYLIKTRGQQVTLSCSPISGHRSVSWYQQTPGQGLQFLFEYFSETQRNKGNFPGRFSGRQFSNSRSEMNVSTLELGDSALYLCASSLAVWGVRETQYFGPGTRLLVL.

The rearrangement uses TRBV5-1 and TRBJ1-1; no clear D gene. Germline assignment: CDR1 SGHRS and CDR2 YFSETQ. Deletions cut 4 bases from V and 3 bases from J, with 13 bases between. CDR3 length: 14 amino acids. Here the CDR3 reads CASSLGSADTEAFF. CDR3 DNA sequence: TGCGCCAGCAGCCTTGGCAGTGCGGACACTGAAGCTTTCTTT.

The J gene is TRBJ2-1, the V gene TRBV19; a possible D gene is TRBD1 (6 bases). Trimming cost V 1 base and J 5 bases, with 12 bases left between them. The CDR3 contains 15 residues. Germline lookup yields CDR1 LNHDA and CDR2 SQIVND (reference sequence). The CDR3, as DNA: TGTGCCAGTAGTATAGGGGGGCCAGGCAACAATGAGCAGTTCTTC. It is translated as CASSIGGPGNNEQFF.

This chain joins TRBV19 and TRBJ1-5; perhaps TRBD1 as D (6 bases). V was pared by 2 bases and J by 6 bases, with 11 bases between. The V gene's germline CDR1 is LNHDA and CDR2 SQIVND (reference sequence). This CDR3 comprises 14 residues. This CDR3 is CASSITQGLQPQHF. In DNA, the CDR3 is TGTGCCAGTAGTATAACTCAGGGGCTTCAGCCCCAGCATTTT.

This clone has a single count. The rearrangement links TRBV10-3 to TRBJ1-1; D not resolved. The CDR3 contains 13 residues. Germline V gene data show CDR1 as ENHRY and CDR2 as SYGVKD. V gave up 9 bases and J gave up 0 bases, with 11 bases separating them. CDR3 nucleotide sequence: TGTGCCATAAGAGGGTCCCTGAACACTGAAGCTTTCTTT. It yields the protein CAIRGSLNTEAFF.

This clone has a single count. V gene TRBV28 combines with J gene TRBJ2-3; 8 bases match TRBD2. Trimming at V came to 11 bases and at J to 3 bases, leaving 7 bases not matched to a gene. CDR3 length: 13 amino acids. Germline CDR1 reads MDHEN; CDR2 reads SYDVKM. CDR3 amino acids: CALEAGATDTQYF. The DNA of the CDR3 is TGTGCCCTGGAAGCGGGAGCGACAGATACGCAGTATTTT.

V is TRBV2 and J is TRBJ2-1; 8 bases map to TRBD2. The CDR3 consists of 15 residues. CDR1 SNHLY and CDR2 FYNNEI come from the germline V gene. With 3 bases clipped from V and 6 bases from J, the junction kept 7 bases outside the gene matches. The CDR3 protein is CASSDMVAGINEQFF. In DNA, the CDR3 is TGTGCCAGCAGTGATATGGTAGCGGGGATCAATGAGCAGTTCTTC.

The rearrangement joins TRBV29-1 to TRBJ1-2; D gene uncertain. The CDR3 consists of 12 residues. V dropped 2 bases and J dropped 2 bases, with 6 bases sitting between them. Per the germline V gene, CDR1 is SQVTM and CDR2 is ANQGSEA. The CDR3 DNA reads as TGCAGCGTTGAAAAGACAAACTATGGCTACACCTTC. Encoded protein: CSVEKTNYGYTF.

The V gene is TRBV6-1, the J gene TRBJ1-2, with 7 bases fitting TRBD1. The CDR3 has 19 residues. Germline V gene data show CDR1 as MNHNS and CDR2 as SASEGT. V shed 4 bases and J 7 bases; nucleotides not matched to a gene: 24. The CDR3 protein is CASSVPPGQRPPYRGGYTF. The CDR3 DNA follows: TGTGCCAGCAGTGTTCCGCCGGGACAGAGGCCCCCTTATCGAGGTGGCTACACCTTC.

J is TRBJ1-1 and V is TRBV10-3, with 7 bases aligning to TRBD1. The ends lost 6 bases at V and 11 bases at J; junction bases unmatched: 6. Germline loops: CDR1 ENHRY, CDR2 SYGVKD. CDR3 size: 11 residues. The CDR3 DNA sequence: TGTGCCATCAGAGATACAGGGGACGCTTTCTTT. Its protein is CAIRDTGDAFF.

The rearrangement uses TRBV11-1 and TRBJ1-5, with D perhaps matching TRBD1 (5 bases). Trimming took off 5 bases at V and 5 bases at J, with 10 bases between the two ends. This CDR3 has 13 residues. CDR1 SGHAT and CDR2 FQDESV come from the germline V gene (reference sequence). CDR3: CASSLLQDQPQHF. As DNA, the CDR3 is TGTGCCAGCAGCCTCCTACAGGATCAGCCCCAGCATTTT.

The V gene is TRBV19, the J gene TRBJ2-7; maybe TRBD2 (6 bases). The CDR3 consists of 15 residues. V lost 6 bases to trimming and J lost 4 bases, with 19 bases between them. Germline CDR1 is LNHDA and CDR2 is SQIVND (reference sequence). CDR3 nucleotide sequence: TGTGCCAGTAGCCCGGGGGTCGGAAGGTCTTACGAGCAGTACTTC. Protein: CASSPGVGRSYEQYF.

The chain couples TRBV30 to TRBJ1-4; 8 bases are a match to TRBD1. V shed 1 base and J 7 bases; nucleotides not matched to a gene: 8. Germline assignment: CDR1 GTSNPN and CDR2 SVGIG (reference sequence). The CDR3 length is 15 residues. The CDR3 is CAWSGDRGPGEKLFF. The CDR3 nucleotides read TGTGCCTGGAGTGGAGACAGGGGCCCCGGTGAAAAACTGTTTTTT.

The chain carries TRBV3-1 (or the pseudogene TRBV3-2) and TRBJ1-6; D perhaps matches TRBD1 (6 bases). The CDR3 runs to 16 residues. V gave up 1 base and J gave up 3 bases, with 10 bases separating them. Germline V gene data show CDR1 as LGHDT and CDR2 as YNNKEL (reference sequence). CDR3 sequence reads: CASSQVWTVYNSPLHF. CDR3 nucleotides: TGTGCCAGCAGCCAAGTTTGGACAGTCTATAATTCACCCCTCCACTTT.

This chain joins TRBV10-2 and TRBJ2-5, with 11 bases that match TRBD2. Looked up from germline, CDR1 is WSHSY and CDR2 is SAAADI. Trimming cost V 9 bases and J 2 bases; bases outside gene matches: 11. CDR3 length: 16 amino acids. The CDR3 DNA reads as TGCGCCAGTAGCCGAGGAGGACTAGCGGGTCAAGAGACCCAGTACTTC. Translating gives CASSRGGLAGQETQYF.

The CDR3 DNA follows: TGTGCCAGTAGTATGGACAGTAGCCGAGGAGAGACCCAGTACTTC. Amino acid sequence: CASSMDSSRGETQYF. The chain has TRBV19 and TRBJ2-5; D is perhaps TRBD1 (6 bases). There are 15 residues in the CDR3. Trimming took 3 bases from V and 4 from J, leaving 15 bases between them. Germline CDR1 reads LNHDA; CDR2 reads SQIVND (reference sequence).

The rearrangement uses TRBV2 and TRBJ1-5, with a weak D call TRBD1 (5 bases). The CDR3 extends over 14 amino acids. V lost 5 bases, J lost 4 bases, and 12 bases lay in between. The germline gives CDR1 SNHLY, CDR2 FYNNEI. As DNA, the CDR3 is TGTGCCAGCAGTCGGCAGGGAAGGAATCAGCCCCAGCATTTT. Translated, it gives CASSRQGRNQPQHF.

The chain has TRBV28 and TRBJ2-5; 10 bases map to TRBD2. The CDR3 runs 16 residues. The germline V gene encodes CDR1 MDHEN and CDR2 SYDVKM. V gave up 4 bases and J gave up 2 bases; unmatched junction bases: 7. CDR3 nucleotide sequence: TGTGCCAGCAGTTCAGGGACTAGCGTATTTCAAGAGACCCAGTACTTC. Translation: CASSSGTSVFQETQYF.

This clone showed up just a few times. The chain combines TRBV5-6 with TRBJ1-6; perhaps TRBD1 as D (5 bases). This CDR3 is built from 14 residues. Germline CDR1 reads SGHDT; CDR2 reads YYEEEE. V dropped 0 bases and J dropped 4 bases, with 5 bases sitting between them. CDR3 coding DNA: TGTGCCAGCAGCTTGGGACAGTATAATTCACCCCTCCACTTT. It translates to CASSLGQYNSPLHF.

The chain couples TRBV5-6 to TRBJ2-3; no definite D call. The germline CDR1 and CDR2 sequences are SGHDT and YYEEEE. Trimming took off 4 bases at V and 2 bases at J, with 11 bases between the two ends. There are 14 residues in the CDR3. CDR3 nucleotide sequence: TGTGCCAGCAGCCCCTATAAGCTCACAGATACGCAGTATTTT. Encoded protein: CASSPYKLTDTQYF. The full variable domain, completed using reference TRBV5-6 and TRBJ2-3, is DAGVTQSPTHLIKTRGQQVTLRCSPKSGHDTVSWYQQALGQGPQFIFQYYEEEERQRGNFPDRFSGHQFPNYSSELNVNALLLGDSALYLCASSPYKLTDTQYFGPGTRLTVL.

This chain joins TRBV15 and TRBJ1-1; D call uncertain. The CDR3 sequence is 16 residues long. Germline assignment: CDR1 LNHNV and CDR2 YYDKDF (reference sequence). The V gene lost 5 bases and the J gene lost 4 bases, with 20 bases spanning the gap. CDR3 coding DNA: TGTGCCACCAGCCCAGATGGGTGGTCGGCGGGCACTGAAGCTTTCTTT. This translates into CATSPDGWSAGTEAFF.

This chain joins TRBV28 and TRBJ1-4; 8 bases are shared with TRBD1. The CDR3 contains 16 residues. V shed 7 bases and J 7 bases; nucleotides not matched to a gene: 14. The germline gives CDR1 MDHEN, CDR2 SYDVKM. CDR3 sequence: CASNSGQGALIEKLFF. Here the CDR3 DNA reads TGTGCCAGCAACTCGGGGCAGGGGGCGTTGATTGAAAAACTGTTTTTT.

The chain links TRBV19 to TRBJ1-6, with D unresolved. The CDR3 consists of 14 residues. The V end lost 7 bases, the J end lost 7 bases, and 14 bases lay between the germline ends. CDR1 LNHDA and CDR2 SQIVND come from the germline V gene (reference sequence). CDR3 loop: CASKENRENSPLHF. The CDR3 region has the DNA TGTGCCAGTAAAGAAAACCGAGAGAATTCACCCCTCCACTTT.

This chain connects TRBV20-1 to TRBJ2-7; D uncertain. The CDR3 length is 10 residues. Deletions cut 3 bases from V and 2 bases from J, with 2 bases between. Germline V CDR1 and CDR2: DFQATT, SNEGSKA (reference sequence). The DNA for the CDR3 is TGCAGTGCTAGCGCCTACGAGCAGTACTTC. This translates into CSASAYEQYF.

J is TRBJ1-2 and V is TRBV27, with D possibly being TRBD1 (5 bases). Germline assignment: CDR1 MNHEY and CDR2 SMNVEV (reference sequence). V was shortened by 4 bases and J by 5 bases, with 17 bases between the two germline ends. The CDR3 spans 15 residues. In DNA, the CDR3 is TGTGCCAGCAGTTCCACGACAGATACACCGTATGGCTACACCTTC. Its protein is CASSSTTDTPYGYTF.

The chain carries TRBV5-1 and TRBJ2-5, with 10 bases that match TRBD2. CDR3 length: 18 residues. The trim removed 1 base at V and 1 base at J, leaving 10 bases unmatched. Germline CDR1 and CDR2: SGHRS and YFSETQ. The CDR3: CASSLKLAGTGRQETQYF. DNA for the CDR3: TGCGCCAGCAGCTTGAAACTAGCGGGAACAGGCCGCCAAGAGACCCAGTACTTC.

This clone was found once. V usage is TRBV18 and J usage is TRBJ2-1; TRBD2 matches at 9 bases. V lost 3 bases to trimming and J lost 5 bases; unmatched junction nucleotides: 5. CDR1 KGHSH and CDR2 LQKENI come from the germline V gene. The CDR3 spans 15 residues. The CDR3 nucleotides are TGTGCCAGCTCACCGGAGTCTAGCGGGAACAATGAGCAGTTCTTC. Translated: CASSPESSGNNEQFF.

This chain joins TRBV7-2 and TRBJ1-3; D is perhaps TRBD1 (5 bases). Deletions cut 2 bases from V and 4 bases from J, with 12 bases between. Germline V CDR1 and CDR2: SGHTA, FQGNSA. The CDR3 spans 15 residues. CDR3 protein: CASSLSSGPGNTIYF. As DNA, the CDR3 is TGTGCCAGCAGCTTATCTTCAGGGCCAGGAAACACCATATATTTT.

This clone showed up just once. V is TRBV15 and J is TRBJ2-3; tentatively, D is TRBD1 (5 bases). Germline CDR1 reads LNHNV; CDR2 reads YYDKDF (reference sequence). V lost 0 bases, J lost 2 bases, and 12 bases lay in between. The CDR3 covers 16 residues. Here the CDR3 DNA reads TGTGCCACCAGCAGAGATAACAGGCTACCCACAGATACGCAGTATTTT. This sequence encodes CATSRDNRLPTDTQYF.

This chain uses TRBV5-5 with TRBJ2-7, with a possible D match to TRBD2 (5 bases). Germline loops: CDR1 SGHKS, CDR2 YYEKEE (reference sequence). This CDR3 region has 14 residues. V was clipped by 0 bases and J by 5 bases, with 12 bases between them. The CDR3 region has the DNA TGTGCCAGCAGCTTGGGATGGGCTAGCCACGAGCAGTACTTC. Encoded protein: CASSLGWASHEQYF.